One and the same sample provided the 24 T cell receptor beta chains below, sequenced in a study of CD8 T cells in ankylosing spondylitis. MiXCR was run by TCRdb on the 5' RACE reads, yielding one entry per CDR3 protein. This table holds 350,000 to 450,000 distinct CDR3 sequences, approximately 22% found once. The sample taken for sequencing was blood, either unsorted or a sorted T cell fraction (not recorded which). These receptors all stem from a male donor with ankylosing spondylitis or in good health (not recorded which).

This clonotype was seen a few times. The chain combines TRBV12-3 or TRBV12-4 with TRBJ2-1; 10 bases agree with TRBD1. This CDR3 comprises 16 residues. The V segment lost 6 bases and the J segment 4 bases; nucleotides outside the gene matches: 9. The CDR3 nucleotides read TGTGCCAGCAGCCCGAACCGGGACAGGGGTTACAATGAGCAGTTCTTC. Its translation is CASSPNRDRGYNEQFF.

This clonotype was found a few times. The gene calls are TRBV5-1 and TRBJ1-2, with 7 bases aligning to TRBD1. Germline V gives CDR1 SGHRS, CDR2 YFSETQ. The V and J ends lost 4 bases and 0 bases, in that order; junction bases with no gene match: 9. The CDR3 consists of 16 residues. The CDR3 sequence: CASSPLGDSPNYGYTF. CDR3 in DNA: TGCGCCAGCAGCCCCCTAGGGGACAGCCCTAACTATGGCTACACCTTC.

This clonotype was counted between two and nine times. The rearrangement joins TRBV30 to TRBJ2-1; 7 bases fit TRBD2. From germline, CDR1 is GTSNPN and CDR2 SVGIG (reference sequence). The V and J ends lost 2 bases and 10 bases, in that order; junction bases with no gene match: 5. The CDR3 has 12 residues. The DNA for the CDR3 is TGTGCCTGGAGTCCTCAGGGAGGGGAGCAGTTCTTC. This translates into CAWSPQGGEQFF.

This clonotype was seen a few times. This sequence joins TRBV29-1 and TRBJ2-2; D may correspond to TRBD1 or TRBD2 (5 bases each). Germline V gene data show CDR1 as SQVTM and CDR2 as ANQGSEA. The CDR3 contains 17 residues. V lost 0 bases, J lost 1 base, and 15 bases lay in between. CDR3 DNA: TGCAGCGTTGAAGATTATGAGGGGAAGGGGAACACCGGGGAGCTGTTTTTT. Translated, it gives CSVEDYEGKGNTGELFF.

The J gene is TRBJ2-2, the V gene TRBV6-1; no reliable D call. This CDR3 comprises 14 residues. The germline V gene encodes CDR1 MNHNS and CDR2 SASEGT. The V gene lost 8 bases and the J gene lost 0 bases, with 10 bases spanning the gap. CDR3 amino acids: CASWGSTNTGELFF. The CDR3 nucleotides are TGTGCCAGCTGGGGATCTACGAACACCGGGGAGCTGTTTTTT.

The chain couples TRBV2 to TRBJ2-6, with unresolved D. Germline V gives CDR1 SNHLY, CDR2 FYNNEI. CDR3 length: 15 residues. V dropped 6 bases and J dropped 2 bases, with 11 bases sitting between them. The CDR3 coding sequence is TGTGCCAGCAGGGTGCCCGGCCCTGGGGCCAACGTCCTGACTTTC. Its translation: CASRVPGPGANVLTF.

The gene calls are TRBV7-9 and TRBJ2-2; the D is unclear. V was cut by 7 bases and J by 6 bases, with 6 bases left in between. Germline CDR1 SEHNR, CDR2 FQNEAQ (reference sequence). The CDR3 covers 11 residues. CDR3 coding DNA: TGTGCCAGCAAATCGGCCGGGGAGCTGTTTTTT. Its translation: CASKSAGELFF.

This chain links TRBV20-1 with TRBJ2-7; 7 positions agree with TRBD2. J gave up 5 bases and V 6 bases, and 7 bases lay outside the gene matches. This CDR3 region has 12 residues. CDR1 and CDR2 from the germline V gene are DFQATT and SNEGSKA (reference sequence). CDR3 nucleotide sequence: TGCAGTGCCCCCAGGGAGGGACACGAGCAGTACTTC. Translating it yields CSAPREGHEQYF.

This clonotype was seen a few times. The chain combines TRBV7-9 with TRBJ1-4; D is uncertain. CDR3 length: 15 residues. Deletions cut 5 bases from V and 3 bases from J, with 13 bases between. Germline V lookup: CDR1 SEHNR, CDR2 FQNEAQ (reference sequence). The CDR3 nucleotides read TGTGCCAGCAGCACGCAGACAAGATCTAATGAAAAACTGTTTTTT. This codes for CASSTQTRSNEKLFF.

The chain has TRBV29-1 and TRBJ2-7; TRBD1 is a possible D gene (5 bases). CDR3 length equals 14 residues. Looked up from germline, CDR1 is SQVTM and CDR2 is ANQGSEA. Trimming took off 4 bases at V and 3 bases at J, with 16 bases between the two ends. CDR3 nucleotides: TGCAGCGTTGCCCCTTTGACAGACGACTACGAGCAGTACTTC. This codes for CSVAPLTDDYEQYF.

CDR3 protein: CASTPLGAGGELFF. As DNA, the CDR3 is TGTGCCAGCACCCCCCTGGGAGCCGGCGGGGAGCTGTTTTTT. The V gene is TRBV2, the J gene TRBJ2-2; D is perhaps TRBD2 (5 bases). This CDR3 comprises 14 residues. Trimming shortened V by 7 bases and J by 7 bases, and 16 bases separated the two germline ends. The germline CDR1 and CDR2 sequences are SNHLY and FYNNEI.

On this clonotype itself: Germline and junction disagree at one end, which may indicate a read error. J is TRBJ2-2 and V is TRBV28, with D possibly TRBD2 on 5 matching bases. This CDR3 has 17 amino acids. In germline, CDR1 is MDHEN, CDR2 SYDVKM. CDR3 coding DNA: TGTGCCAGCAGTTCGCCGCGTCTAGCATCGAACACCGGGGAGCTGCTTTTT. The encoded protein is CASSSPRLASNTGELLF.

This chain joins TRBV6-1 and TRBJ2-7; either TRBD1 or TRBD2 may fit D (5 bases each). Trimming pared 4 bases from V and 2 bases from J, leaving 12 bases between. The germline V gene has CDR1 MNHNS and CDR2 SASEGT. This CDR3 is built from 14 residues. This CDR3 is CASSAGPNPYEQYF. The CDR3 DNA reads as TGTGCCAGCAGTGCGGGACCCAACCCCTACGAGCAGTACTTC.

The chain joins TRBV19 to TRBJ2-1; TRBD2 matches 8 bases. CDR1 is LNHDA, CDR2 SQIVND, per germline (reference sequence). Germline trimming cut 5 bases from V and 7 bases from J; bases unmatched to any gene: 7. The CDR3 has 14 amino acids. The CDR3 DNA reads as TGTGCCAGTAGTTACCGGGGGGGCCGGAATGAGCAGTTCTTC. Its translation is CASSYRGGRNEQFF.

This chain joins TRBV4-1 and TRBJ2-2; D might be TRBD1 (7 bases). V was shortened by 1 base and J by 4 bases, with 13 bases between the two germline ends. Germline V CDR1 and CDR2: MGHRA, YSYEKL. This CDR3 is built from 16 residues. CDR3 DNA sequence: TGCGCCAGCAGCCAAGGTCCCAGGGGGGTCACCGGGGAGCTGTTTTTT. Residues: CASSQGPRGVTGELFF.

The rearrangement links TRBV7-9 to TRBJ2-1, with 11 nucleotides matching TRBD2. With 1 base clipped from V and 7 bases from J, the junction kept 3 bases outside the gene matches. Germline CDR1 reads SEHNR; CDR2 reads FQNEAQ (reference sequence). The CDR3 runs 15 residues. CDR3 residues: CASSLVPSGGNEQFF. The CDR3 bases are TGTGCCAGCAGCTTAGTGCCTAGCGGGGGGAATGAGCAGTTCTTC. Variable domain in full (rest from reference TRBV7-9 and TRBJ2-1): DTGVSQNPRHKITKRGQNVTFRCDPISEHNRLYWYRQTLGQGPEFLTYFQNEAQLEKSRLLSDRFSAERPKGSFSTLEIQRTEQGDSAMYLCASSLVPSGGNEQFFGPGTRLTVL.

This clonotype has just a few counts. CDR3 DNA: TGTGCCAGCAGTCCCCGGGGGGGGTTCGGCTCCTACGAGCAGTACTTC. Translating gives CASSPRGGFGSYEQYF. This chain links TRBV28 with TRBJ2-7; TRBD2 aligns across 8 bases. J was trimmed by 0 bases and V by 5 bases; bases with no gene match: 9. CDR1 and CDR2 (germline): MDHEN, SYDVKM. This CDR3 contains 16 residues.

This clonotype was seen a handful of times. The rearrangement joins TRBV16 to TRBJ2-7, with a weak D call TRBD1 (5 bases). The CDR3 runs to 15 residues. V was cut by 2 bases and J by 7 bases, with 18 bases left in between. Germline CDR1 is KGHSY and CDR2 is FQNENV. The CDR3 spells CASSQGAHNSLEQYF. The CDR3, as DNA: TGTGCCAGCAGCCAAGGGGCCCACAACTCCTTAGAGCAGTACTTC.

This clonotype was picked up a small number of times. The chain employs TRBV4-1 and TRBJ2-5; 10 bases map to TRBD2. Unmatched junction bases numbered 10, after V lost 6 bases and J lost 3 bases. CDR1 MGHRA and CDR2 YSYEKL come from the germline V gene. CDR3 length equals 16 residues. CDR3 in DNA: TGCGCCAGCAGTCATACTAGCGGGGTTTTAGAAGAGACCCAGTACTTC. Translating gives CASSHTSGVLEETQYF.

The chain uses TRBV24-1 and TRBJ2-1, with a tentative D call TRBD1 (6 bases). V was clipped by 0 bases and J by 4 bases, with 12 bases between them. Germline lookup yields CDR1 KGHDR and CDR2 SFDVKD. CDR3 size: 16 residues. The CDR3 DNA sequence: TGTGCCACCAGTGATTTGAAGGTTCAGGGGTACAATGAGCAGTTCTTC. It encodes CATSDLKVQGYNEQFF.

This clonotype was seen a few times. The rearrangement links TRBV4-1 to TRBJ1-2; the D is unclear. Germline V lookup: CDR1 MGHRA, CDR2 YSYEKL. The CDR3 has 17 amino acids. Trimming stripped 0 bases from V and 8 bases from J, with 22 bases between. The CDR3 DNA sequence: TGCGCCAGCAGCCAAGATAGGAAGATGTCGGAGACCACGGGCTACACCTTC. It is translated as CASSQDRKMSETTGYTF.

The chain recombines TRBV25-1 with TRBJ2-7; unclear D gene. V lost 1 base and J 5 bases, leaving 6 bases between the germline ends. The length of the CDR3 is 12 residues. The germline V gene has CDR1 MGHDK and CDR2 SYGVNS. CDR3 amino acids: CASSELRDEQYF. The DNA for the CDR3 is TGTGCCAGCAGTGAATTAAGGGACGAGCAGTACTTC.

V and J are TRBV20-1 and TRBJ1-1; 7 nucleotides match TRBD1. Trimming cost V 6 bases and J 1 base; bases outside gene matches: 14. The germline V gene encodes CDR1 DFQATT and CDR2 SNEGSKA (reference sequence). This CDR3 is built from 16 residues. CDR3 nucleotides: TGCAGTGCACCCGGGACAGCGGCCTTTCCGAACACTGAAGCTTTCTTT. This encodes CSAPGTAAFPNTEAFF.

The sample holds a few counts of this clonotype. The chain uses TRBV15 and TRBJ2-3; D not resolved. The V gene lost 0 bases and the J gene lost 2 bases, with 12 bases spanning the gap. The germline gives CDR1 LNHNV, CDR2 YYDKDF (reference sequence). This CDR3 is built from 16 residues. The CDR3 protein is CATSRDTTASTDTQYF. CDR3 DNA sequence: TGTGCCACCAGCAGAGATACGACGGCGTCCACAGATACGCAGTATTTT.